The clone carrying this TCR beta chain was observed a handful of times. This sample is drawn from a study of blood T cell repertoires in COVID-19. Sequencing used immunoSEQ multiplex PCR; TCRdb keeps in-frame clones, though not all of them. The table records around 100,000 clones, 65% to 75% of them present only once. Trimming removed 2 bases from V and 4 bases from J; junction bases left unmatched: 3. Germline-derived CDR1 and CDR2 are SNHLY and FYNNEI. This CDR3 spans 14 amino acids. The clonotype comes from a man aged 80 or over with acute or convalescent COVID-19. The rearrangement uses TRBV2 and TRBJ1-2; 8 positions agree with TRBD1. Sample: peripheral blood. CDR3 region: CASSENGQGYGYTF. In DNA, the CDR3 is TGTGCCAGCAGTGAAAATGGACAGGGCTATGGCTACACCTTC. Based on the CDR3 plus reference TRBV2 and TRBJ1-2, the full variable domain is EPEVTQTPSHQVTQMGQEVILRCVPISNHLYFYWYRQILGQKVEFLVSFYNNEISEKSEIFDDQFSVERPDGSNFTLKIRSTKLEDSAMYFCASSENGQGYGYTFGSGTRLTVV.